Listed here are 26 T cell receptor beta chains from one sample, sequenced in a study of T-cell memory formation after mild COVID-19. TCRdb re-derived calls from the 5' RACE reads in MiXCR, one entry per CDR3 protein. The data contain about 200,000 distinct CDR3 sequences, 7.5% to 10% of them singletons. Source material: PBMCs or a T cell subset sorted from them (not recorded which). These receptors were taken from a man aged 18 to 30 who had mild COVID-19 (a few samples of this study predate the infection). Cell type and time point are not known.

This clonotype appeared many times. In nucleotides, the CDR3 is TGTGCCAGCACCCCTCTGTCCAAAAACATTCAGTACTTC. Translated, it gives CASTPLSKNIQYF. This chain connects TRBV7-9 to TRBJ2-4; D remains unclear. CDR1 SEHNR and CDR2 FQNEAQ come from the germline V gene (reference sequence). This CDR3 has 13 amino acids. The V gene lost 7 bases and the J gene lost 2 bases, with 9 bases spanning the gap.

This chain connects TRBV4-1 to TRBJ2-5; no reliable D call. This CDR3 comprises 12 residues. Germline CDR1 and CDR2: MGHRA and YSYEKL. Trimming took off 2 bases at V and 5 bases at J, with 6 bases between the two ends. The CDR3 DNA is TGCGCCAGCAGCCAACCTCGTGAGACCCAGTACTTC. The encoded protein is CASSQPRETQYF.

This clonotype was counted between two and nine times. The chain carries TRBV7-6 and TRBJ1-5, with no clear D. V dropped 4 bases and J dropped 6 bases, with 10 bases sitting between them. From germline, CDR1 is SGHVS and CDR2 FNYEAQ. This CDR3 has 13 amino acids. CDR3 region: CASSWAGSQPQHF. The CDR3 region has the DNA TGTGCCAGCAGCTGGGCTGGAAGTCAGCCCCAGCATTTT.

Many counts were recorded for this clonotype. The CDR3 protein is CASSLVLGGLYEQYF. The CDR3 DNA follows: TGCGCCAGCAGCTTGGTTCTCGGGGGTCTTTACGAGCAGTACTTC. The gene calls are TRBV5-1 and TRBJ2-7; the D gene is possibly TRBD2 (6 bases). Germline-derived CDR1 and CDR2 are SGHRS and YFSETQ. The CDR3 sequence is 15 residues long. Trimming took off 0 bases at V and 4 bases at J, with 14 bases between the two ends.

This clonotype was observed many times. This chain joins TRBV10-3 and TRBJ2-3; 8 bases map to TRBD1. V lost 3 bases to trimming and J lost 5 bases; unmatched junction nucleotides: 1. This CDR3 has 13 amino acids. Germline CDR1 ENHRY, CDR2 SYGVKD. The CDR3 sequence is CAISDRGQDTQYF. CDR3 nucleotide sequence: TGTGCCATCAGTGACAGGGGGCAAGATACGCAGTATTTT.

This clonotype turned up a few times. The chain uses TRBV5-1 and TRBJ1-2, with D possibly TRBD1 on 5 matching bases. Trimming stripped 0 bases from V and 4 bases from J, with 25 bases between. The CDR3 length is 19 residues. Germline V gene sequence: CDR1 SGHRS, CDR2 YFSETQ. CDR3 residues: CASSLVAGPGLGGSYGYTF. The CDR3 nucleotides read TGCGCCAGCAGCTTGGTCGCGGGGCCCGGGTTAGGAGGAAGCTATGGCTACACCTTC.

Only a few counts were recorded for this clonotype. This sequence joins TRBV7-9 and TRBJ2-3; D possibly matches TRBD1 or TRBD2 (5 bases each). The CDR3 covers 13 residues. Germline V lookup: CDR1 SEHNR, CDR2 FQNEAQ (reference sequence). Trimming stripped 0 bases from V and 9 bases from J, with 10 bases between. The CDR3 is CASSLAGPGTQYF. The CDR3 DNA sequence: TGTGCCAGCAGCTTAGCGGGACCGGGGACGCAGTATTTT.

This chain joins TRBV2 and TRBJ2-7; no clear D gene. There are 11 residues in the CDR3. Germline CDR1 SNHLY, CDR2 FYNNEI. The germline V and J ends were trimmed by 4 bases and 4 bases, with 5 bases remaining between them. The chain's CDR3 is CASSVGYEQYV. CDR3 DNA: TGTGCCAGCAGTGTGGGTTACGAGCAGTACGTC.

Many counts were recorded for this clonotype. The V call is TRBV12-3 or TRBV12-4, the J call TRBJ2-2; a possible D gene is TRBD1 (5 bases). The CDR3 covers 12 residues. The V end lost 6 bases, the J end lost 5 bases, and 7 bases lay between the germline ends. The chain's CDR3 is CASRQDTGELFF. CDR3 nucleotide sequence: TGTGCCAGCAGACAGGATACCGGGGAGCTGTTTTTT.

The rearrangement links TRBV4-3 to TRBJ2-1, with a weak D call TRBD2 (5 bases). The CDR3 has 15 residues. Germline loops: CDR1 LGHNA, CDR2 YSLEER. V lost 2 bases and J lost 7, with 15 bases in between. CDR3 nucleotide sequence: TGCGCCAGCAGCCAAAGAGTAGGGCGGGTAAATGAGCAGTTCTTC. Its translation: CASSQRVGRVNEQFF.

This clonotype was observed a handful of times. The V call is TRBV4-3, the J call TRBJ2-7, with D perhaps assigned TRBD1 or TRBD2 (5 bases each). The CDR3 runs to 8 residues. The germline gives CDR1 LGHNA, CDR2 YSLEER. CDR3 sequence: CASRWGKV. CDR3 sequence (DNA): TGCGCCTCAAGGTGGGGGAAGGTC.

This chain uses TRBV4-2 with TRBJ2-2; 10 bases are shared with TRBD2. The V and J ends lost 1 base and 6 bases, in that order; junction bases with no gene match: 5. CDR3 length: 16 amino acids. Germline V gene lookup returns CDR1 LGHNA and CDR2 YNFKEQ. The CDR3 DNA reads as TGTGCCAGCAGCCAAGCTATAGCGGGGGGTCCCGGGGAGCTGTTTTTT. Translated, it gives CASSQAIAGGPGELFF.

This clonotype was seen only a few times. The chain links TRBV12-3 or TRBV12-4 to TRBJ1-1, with a possible D match to TRBD1 (5 bases). CDR3 length equals 13 residues. V was shortened by 9 bases and J by 4 bases, with 15 bases between the two germline ends. The CDR3 loop reads CASWDAGVTEAFF. CDR3 DNA sequence: TGTGCCAGTTGGGACGCCGGGGTCACTGAAGCTTTCTTT.

This clonotype occurred a few times. The chain couples TRBV30 to TRBJ2-5; maybe TRBD1 (5 bases). Deletions cut 4 bases from V and 5 bases from J, with 17 bases between. The CDR3 loop spans 14 amino acids. Germline V gene sequence: CDR1 GTSNPN, CDR2 SVGIG (reference sequence). This CDR3 reads CAWTQGQVFETQYF. Here the CDR3 DNA reads TGTGCCTGGACCCAGGGCCAAGTGTTTGAGACCCAGTACTTC.

This clonotype was observed a handful of times. V usage is TRBV18 and J usage is TRBJ2-7, with D unclear. Deletions cut 0 bases from V and 5 bases from J, with 11 bases between. CDR3 size: 14 residues. The germline V gene has CDR1 KGHSH and CDR2 LQKENI. The DNA for the CDR3 is TGTGCCAGCTCACCACCCGTGACAAGCCACGAGCAGTACTTC. Translated, it gives CASSPPVTSHEQYF.

The J gene is TRBJ2-3, the V gene TRBV28; D remains unclear. Trimming cost V 5 bases and J 6 bases, with 9 bases left between them. The length of the CDR3 is 12 residues. Germline CDR1 MDHEN, CDR2 SYDVKM. The CDR3 spells CASSATSDTQYF. The CDR3 nucleotides read TGTGCCAGCAGTGCCACATCGGATACGCAGTATTTT. The full variable domain, in which reference TRBV28 and TRBJ2-3 provide the parts outside the CDR3, is DVKVTQSSRYLVKRTGEKVFLECVQDMDHENMFWYRQDPGLGLRLIYFSYDVKMKEKGDIPEGYSVSREKKERFSLILESASTNQTSMYLCASSATSDTQYFGPGTRLTVL.

This clonotype was recorded a few times. V gene TRBV5-1 combines with J gene TRBJ2-1; 9 bases agree with TRBD1. Germline trimming cut 5 bases from V and 7 bases from J; bases unmatched to any gene: 7. Germline V gene sequence: CDR1 SGHRS, CDR2 YFSETQ. This CDR3 has 14 amino acids. CDR3 in DNA: TGCGCCAGCAGGCCTGGGACAGGGCGGAATGAGCAGTTCTTC. This encodes CASRPGTGRNEQFF.

This chain joins TRBV11-2 and TRBJ1-1, with D tentatively TRBD1 (5 bases). The germline CDR1 and CDR2 sequences are SGHAT and FQNNGV. Trimming shortened V by 5 bases and J by 3 bases, and 16 bases separated the two germline ends. This CDR3 is built from 15 residues. CDR3 bases: TGTGCCAGCAGCCTAGGCGGGGGGAGAGACACTGAAGCTTTCTTT. This gives the protein CASSLGGGRDTEAFF.

This clonotype was seen at least ten times. The rearrangement joins TRBV29-1 to TRBJ2-7; D may be TRBD1 or TRBD2 (5 bases each). The CDR3 consists of 12 residues. V lost 7 bases, J lost 2 bases, and 12 bases lay in between. Germline V lookup: CDR1 SQVTM, CDR2 ANQGSEA. The CDR3 is CSGRDQAYEQYF. In DNA, the CDR3 is TGCAGCGGCCGGGACCAAGCCTACGAGCAGTACTTC.

This clonotype has a handful of counts. Mismatch with germline at one junction end may stem from a read error. The chain links TRBV3-1 to TRBJ1-6; D is unclear. CDR3 length equals 16 residues. Germline V gives CDR1 LGHDT, CDR2 YNNKEL (reference sequence). This chain's CDR3 is CASSQGVGRSNSPLHF. CDR3 in DNA: TGTGCCAGCAGTCAAGGTGTCGGCAGAAGCAATTCACCCCTCCACTTT.

The chain carries TRBV6-6 and TRBJ1-6; D perhaps matches TRBD1 (5 bases). CDR1 MNHNY and CDR2 SVGAGI come from the germline V gene (reference sequence). The V and J ends lost 7 bases and 0 bases respectively, with 16 bases between them. This CDR3 has 17 residues. CDR3 amino acids: CASIARDGSSYNSPLHF. CDR3 sequence (DNA): TGTGCCAGCATCGCGAGGGACGGCAGCTCCTATAATTCACCCCTCCACTTT.

This sequence joins TRBV7-3 and TRBJ1-1, with 8 bases fitting TRBD1. J gave up 0 bases and V 4 bases, and 4 bases lay outside the gene matches. This CDR3 has 15 residues. CDR1 and CDR2 from the germline V gene are SGHTA and FQGTGA. The CDR3 DNA is TGTGCCAGCAGCTCCTCAGGGGGCTTGAACACTGAAGCTTTCTTT. Translation: CASSSSGGLNTEAFF.

This sequence joins TRBV20-1 and TRBJ2-2; 7 positions match TRBD1. CDR3 size: 16 residues. The J segment lost 5 bases and the V segment lost 1 base, leaving 10 bases of the junction unmatched. Per germline, CDR1 DFQATT and CDR2 SNEGSKA (reference sequence). The CDR3 is CSARGKGGAGTGELFF. The CDR3 bases are TGCAGTGCTAGAGGGAAAGGGGGCGCGGGTACCGGGGAGCTGTTTTTT.

This clonotype was detected only a few times. CDR3 region: CASRRGQLSSYEQYV. The DNA for the CDR3 is TGCGCCAGCAGGAGGGGACAGTTAAGCTCCTACGAGCAGTACGTC. The chain joins TRBV10-2 to TRBJ2-7; 7 bases map to TRBD1. This CDR3 is 15 amino acids long. V lost 6 bases to trimming and J lost 0 bases; unmatched junction nucleotides: 8. Germline CDR1 is WSHSY and CDR2 is SAAADI.

Ten or more counts support this clonotype. The chain carries TRBV5-1 and TRBJ2-5, with D maybe TRBD1 (6 bases). Germline V gene lookup returns CDR1 SGHRS and CDR2 YFSETQ. The CDR3 is made up of 15 amino acids. Between the trimmed V and J ends, which lost 4 bases and 0 bases, there was a span of 13 bases. In DNA form, the CDR3 reads TGCGCCAGCAGCGAGGGACAACCTTACCAAGAGACCCAGTACTTC. Amino acid sequence: CASSEGQPYQETQYF.

The table lists this clonotype with a count of one. Here the CDR3 omits its conserved ending phenylalanine or tryptophan, so a read error is the likely source. This chain connects TRBV12-5 to TRBJ2-7; 9 bases fit TRBD2. Trimming removed 4 bases from V and 4 bases from J; junction bases left unmatched: 8. Germline CDR1 is LGHNT and CDR2 is FRNRAP. CDR3 size: 15 residues. The DNA for the CDR3 is TGTGCTAGTGGTTCCCCCGCTAGCGGGATATACGAGCAGTACTTA. Its translation: CASGSPASGIYEQYL.